The source of this T cell receptor beta chain is a study of early T cells in non-severe SARS-CoV-2 infection. The library protocol tagged individual cDNA molecules with unique molecular identifiers. TCRdb re-derived calls from the 5' RACE reads in MiXCR, one entry per CDR3 protein. The sample shows tens of thousands of distinct CDR3 sequences, less than 6% of them seen only once. The junction had 4 bases not matched to a gene; V was cut back by 1 base and J by 8 bases. The germline CDR1 and CDR2 sequences are SGHRS and YFSETQ. The CDR3 has 15 residues. The sample holds many counts of this clonotype. The TCR sequence derives from an adult who was a healthcare worker with PCR-confirmed SARS-CoV-2 infection or an uninfected control (not recorded which). Sequenced here: whole blood, sampled at baseline. The chain links TRBV5-1 to TRBJ2-1; 12 bases align to TRBD2. The CDR3 region has the DNA TGCGCCAGCAGCTTGTCTAGCGGGGGGGCAGATGAGCAGTTCTTC. Amino acid sequence: CASSLSSGGADEQFF.